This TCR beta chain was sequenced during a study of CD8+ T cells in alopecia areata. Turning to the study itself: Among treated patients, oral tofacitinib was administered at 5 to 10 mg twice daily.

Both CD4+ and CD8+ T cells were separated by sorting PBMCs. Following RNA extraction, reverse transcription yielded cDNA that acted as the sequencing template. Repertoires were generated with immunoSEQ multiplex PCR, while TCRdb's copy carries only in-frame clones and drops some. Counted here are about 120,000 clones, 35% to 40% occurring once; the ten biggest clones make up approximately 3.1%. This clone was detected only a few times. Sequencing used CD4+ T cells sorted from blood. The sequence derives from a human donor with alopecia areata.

The CDR3 DNA follows: TGCAGCGTAGTAGCGTTCCTCGCAGATACGCAGTATTTT. Translated: CSVVAFLADTQYF. The chain couples TRBV29-1 to TRBJ2-3, with a weak D call TRBD2 (5 bases). The CDR3 extends over 13 amino acids. Per germline, CDR1 SQVTM and CDR2 ANQGSEA. V lost 6 bases to trimming and J lost 4 bases, with 14 bases between them.